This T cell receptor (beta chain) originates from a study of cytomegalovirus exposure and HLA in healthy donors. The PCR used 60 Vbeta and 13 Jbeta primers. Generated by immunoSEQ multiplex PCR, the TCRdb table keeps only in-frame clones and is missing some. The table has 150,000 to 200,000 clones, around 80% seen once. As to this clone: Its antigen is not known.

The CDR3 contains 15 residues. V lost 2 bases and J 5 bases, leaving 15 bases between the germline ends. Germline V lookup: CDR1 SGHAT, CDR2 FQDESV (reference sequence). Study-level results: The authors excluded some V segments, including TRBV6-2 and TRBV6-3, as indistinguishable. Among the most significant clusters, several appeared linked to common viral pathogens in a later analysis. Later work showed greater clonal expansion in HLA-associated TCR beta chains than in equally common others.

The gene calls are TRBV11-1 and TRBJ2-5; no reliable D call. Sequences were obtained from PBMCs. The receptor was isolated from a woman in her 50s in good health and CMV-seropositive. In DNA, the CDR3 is TGTGCCAGCAGCTTATATCCCTCCCCCGGGGAGACCCAGTACTTC. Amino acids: CASSLYPSPGETQYF.